The entry that follows covers one TCR beta chain sequence. This entry belongs to a study of blood T cell repertoires in COVID-19. Assay used: immunoSEQ multiplex PCR; TCRdb lists only in-frame clones, some missing. The sample carries some 340,000 clones, less than 90% recorded once. The sequenced sample was PBMCs or T cells enriched from blood (not recorded which). This clonotype was obtained from a woman aged 45-60 years who had recovered from COVID-19.

CDR3 protein: CASSARTGQNTDTQYF. The CDR3 DNA sequence: TGTGCCAGCAGCGCCAGAACCGGACAGAACACAGATACGCAGTATTTT. The chain carries TRBV9 and TRBJ2-3; D is possibly TRBD1 (6 bases). Trimming removed 3 bases from V and 2 bases from J, with 16 bases in between. CDR3 length: 16 amino acids. The germline CDR1 and CDR2 sequences are SGDLS and YYNGEE.